Listed below are T cell receptor beta chains from one sample, sequenced in a study of T cells in Graves' hyperthyroidism and ophthalmopathy. TCRdb passed the multiplex PCR reads through MiXCR, listing each CDR3 protein once. Found here are 500,000 to 650,000 distinct CDR3 sequences, approximately 14% of them singletons; the top ten hold around an eighth. Sequencing input: blood. The receptors were sampled from a woman aged 50 to 60 with Graves' ophthalmopathy. Both conserved end residues are part of each CDR3. The D gene is left open where the match is weak. Size tells how often a clone was seen (once, few, many) or the class of an expanded clone, and some rows leave it out.

clone_size cdr3_length j_call d_call v_call cdr3_nt cdr3_aa
NA 18 TRBJ2-5 TRBD2 TRBV4-2 TGTGCCAGCAGCCAAGCGCACCTGACTAGCGGGGAGGATCAGACCCAGTACTTC CASSQAHLTSGEDQTQYF
few 16 TRBJ1-1 TRBD1 TRBV7-2 TGTGCCAGCAGCTTAGTGTCCGGGCAGGGGGCACCTGAAGCTTTCTTT CASSLVSGQGAPEAFF
NA 14 TRBJ2-1 NA TRBV29-1 TGCAGCGTTCACCTAGCGCAATCCTACAATGAGCAGTTCTTC CSVHLAQSYNEQFF
many 15 TRBJ2-7 NA TRBV28 TGTGCCAGCAGCACCACTCCTCGTAACCCCTACGAGCAGTACTTC CASSTTPRNPYEQYF
many 16 TRBJ2-3 TRBD2 TRBV11-2 TGTGCCAGCAGCCACCGTAGCGGGAGGGCCACAGATACGCAGTATTTT CASSHRSGRATDTQYF
NA 16 TRBJ2-7 TRBD1 TRBV24-1 TGTGCCACCAGTGACTCCCGCTGGGACAGCGCCTACGAGCAGTACTTC CATSDSRWDSAYEQYF
many 12 TRBJ2-7 NA TRBV28 TGTGCCAGCAGGAGACAAGACTACGAGCAGTACTTC CASRRQDYEQYF
many 15 TRBJ2-3 NA TRBV12-3/TRBV12-4 TGTGCCAGCAGGCCCTCTGCATCATCATTGGATACGCAGTATTTT CASRPSASSLDTQYF
NA 12 TRBJ2-3 NA TRBV29-1 TGCAGCGTTATCCTAGCTACACATACGCAGTATTTT CSVILATHTQYF
many 18 TRBJ2-7 TRBD2 TRBV28 TGTGCCAGCAGTCCCCCGGGGACTAGCGGGCTCCTCTCCTACGAGCAGTACTTC CASSPPGTSGLLSYEQYF
many 15 TRBJ1-1 NA TRBV11-2 TGTGCCAGCAGCTTGAGATCGGTTGGCAGCACTGAAGCTTTCTTT CASSLRSVGSTEAFF
NA 15 TRBJ1-5 NA TRBV7-2 TGTGCCAGCAGCCAGGGGAGGGGCCAAAATCAACCCCAGCATTTT CASSQGRGQNQPQHF
few 14 TRBJ2-7 NA TRBV12-3/TRBV12-4 TGTGCCAGCAAGCCGGCCGCAAATTTCCACGAGCAGTACTTC CASKPAANFHEQYF
few 13 TRBJ1-1 NA TRBV15 TGTGCCACCAGCGGAGGGGGTACCACTGAAGCTTTCTTT CATSGGGTTEAFF
many 13 TRBJ2-7 TRBD1 TRBV7-3 TGTGCCAGCAGCTTAAAGGGACAGTCTCAGCAGTACTTC CASSLKGQSQQYF
few 13 TRBJ2-4 TRBD2 TRBV20-1 TGCAGTGCTATTCCGGGGGGCAAAAACATTCAGTACTTC CSAIPGGKNIQYF
many 14 TRBJ1-2 NA TRBV20-1 TGCAGTGCTGCAGGGCCTCAAAATTACTATGGCTACACCTTC CSAAGPQNYYGYTF
NA 12 TRBJ1-1 TRBD1 TRBV9 TGTGCCAGCAGCGACCAGGGGGCTCAAGCTTTCTTT CASSDQGAQAFF
many 15 TRBJ2-1 TRBD2 TRBV12-3/TRBV12-4 TGTGCCAGCAGTTTATCAAGCGGGGGGTACAATGAGCAGTTCTTC CASSLSSGGYNEQFF
NA 13 TRBJ1-2 NA TRBV27 TGTGCCAGCAGTTTAAGTCCGGGGAAAGGCTACACCTTC CASSLSPGKGYTF
many 14 TRBJ2-7 NA TRBV7-2 TGTGCCAGCAGCTTAGGTGGGAGTGGCCACGAGCAGTACTTC CASSLGGSGHEQYF
many 14 TRBJ2-7 TRBD1 TRBV28 TGTGCCAGCAGTCTGGGACAGGGACAGGACGAGCAGTGCTTC CASSLGQGQDEQCF
many 15 TRBJ2-4 TRBD2 TRBV28 TGTGCCAGCAGTTTATTCGGCGGGAGAAAAAACATTCAGTACTTC CASSLFGGRKNIQYF
many 13 TRBJ2-1 NA TRBV28 TGTGCCAGCAGTTTTGGCCCGGACAATGAGCAGTTCTTC CASSFGPDNEQFF
many 15 TRBJ2-1 NA TRBV18 TGTGCCAGCTCACCTCCAACGGGCTCCTACAATGAGCAGTTCTTC CASSPPTGSYNEQFF
many 18 TRBJ2-7 TRBD2 TRBV12-3/TRBV12-4 TGTGCCAGCACCCGACTAGCGGGAGTCGTATCTTTGATCTACGAGCAGTACTTC CASTRLAGVVSLIYEQYF
many 18 TRBJ2-1 TRBD2 TRBV11-2 TGTGCCAGCAGCAACCGGCCCGGGCTAGCGGGAGCTTGGAATGAGCAGTTCTTC CASSNRPGLAGAWNEQFF
few 15 TRBJ1-2 TRBD1 TRBV28 TGTGCCAGCAGTTTATCCGGGACAGGGCATTATGGCTACACCTTC CASSLSGTGHYGYTF
many 15 TRBJ2-1 TRBD1 TRBV6-2/TRBV6-3 TGTGCCAGCAGCCCCCTCCGGGACAGCAGGCAAGGGCAGTTCTTC CASSPLRDSRQGQFF
few 15 TRBJ2-4 NA TRBV12-3/TRBV12-4 TGTGCCAGCAGCCGAATTCAGGGGGCCAAAAACATTCAGTACTTC CASSRIQGAKNIQYF
many 15 TRBJ1-1 NA TRBV15 TGTGCCACCAGCAGAGTGCGGGAGGGAGGAACTGAAGCTTTCTTT CATSRVREGGTEAFF
many 17 TRBJ2-5 NA TRBV9 TGTGCCAGCAGCGTAGGGCAGGGGAGGTCGTACCAAGAGACCCAGTACTTC CASSVGQGRSYQETQYF
many 11 TRBJ2-1 TRBD2 TRBV30 TGTGCCGGAATCGCGGGGGGTGAGCAGTTCTTC CAGIAGGEQFF
many 14 TRBJ1-1 NA TRBV28 TGTGCCAGCAGTTTCGGGACACTGAACACTGAAGCTTTCTTT CASSFGTLNTEAFF
many 15 TRBJ2-1 NA TRBV25-1 TGTGCCAGCAGTGAAGTTTCGGGGGAGGTCAATGAGCAGTTCTTC CASSEVSGEVNEQFF
many 14 TRBJ2-1 TRBD2 TRBV7-9 TGTGCCAGCATGGTTAGCGGGAGTCGTGATGAGCAGTTCTTC CASMVSGSRDEQFF
many 11 TRBJ2-5 NA TRBV2 TGTGCCAGCAGTGAGCTGGGTTATCAGTACTTC CASSELGYQYF
many 15 TRBJ1-5 NA TRBV2 TGTGCCAGCAAGTCAGGGTCGGGAAGCAATCAGCCCCAGCATTTT CASKSGSGSNQPQHF
many 14 TRBJ1-5 NA TRBV11-2 TGTGCCAGCAGCGGGACGGGGGGCAATCAGCCCCAGCATTTT CASSGTGGNQPQHF
few 14 TRBJ1-1 NA TRBV30 TGTGCCTGGAGTGTGGGACTCTTGAACACTGAAGCTTTCTTT CAWSVGLLNTEAFF
many 14 TRBJ2-7 TRBD1 TRBV20-1 TGCAGTGCTAGAGTGAGGGACAGGGGGCTCGAGCAGTACTTC CSARVRDRGLEQYF
few 14 TRBJ2-7 NA TRBV6-2/TRBV6-3 TGTGCCAGCAGTTATACTAGCAACCCCTACGAGCAGTACTTC CASSYTSNPYEQYF
many 15 TRBJ2-1 TRBD2 TRBV12-3/TRBV12-4 TGTGCCAGCAGTTTAAGAGGGAGGGCCGATAATGAGCAGTTCTTC CASSLRGRADNEQFF
NA 15 TRBJ2-7 NA TRBV10-3 TGTGCCATCAGTGGAACCCCCGGGGCTACAACCGAGCAGTACTTC CAISGTPGATTEQYF
NA 14 TRBJ2-7 TRBD1 TRBV10-3 TGTGCCATCAGTGACGGGACAGGGGACTACGAGCAGTACTTC CAISDGTGDYEQYF
few 16 TRBJ2-1 TRBD2 TRBV24-1 TGTGCCACCAGTGACCCGACTAGCGGGGAGAACAATGAGCAGTTCTTC CATSDPTSGENNEQFF
NA 14 TRBJ2-1 TRBD2 TRBV12-3/TRBV12-4 TGTGCCGGCAGCGGACTAGCGGGTTACAATGAGCAGTTCTTC CAGSGLAGYNEQFF
NA 16 TRBJ1-4 TRBD1 TRBV7-6 TGTGCCAGCAGCTTAACAGGGGGCAGGGGTAATGAAAAACTGTTTTTT CASSLTGGRGNEKLFF
many 14 TRBJ1-1 NA TRBV6-1 TGTGCCAGCAGTGATCTGGCAGGTAACACTGAAGCTTTCTTT CASSDLAGNTEAFF
many 14 TRBJ2-2 NA TRBV30 TGTGCCTGGACCGGGACAAAATTGTCCGGGGAGCTGTTTTTT CAWTGTKLSGELFF
many 14 TRBJ1-6 NA TRBV5-1 TGCGCCAGCAGCTTGGGACAGGTGTCGTCACCCCTCCACTTT CASSLGQVSSPLHF
NA 15 TRBJ1-6 TRBD1 TRBV15 TGTGCCACCAGCAGATGGACAGGGGTTAATTCACCCCTCCACTTT CATSRWTGVNSPLHF
many 18 TRBJ2-7 TRBD2 TRBV7-2 TGTGCCAGCAGCTTAGCAGGGAGCACTAGCGGGAGGGCCTACGAGCAGTACTTC CASSLAGSTSGRAYEQYF
many 18 TRBJ2-1 NA TRBV12-3/TRBV12-4 TGTGCCAGCAGCCCTGTGCGATTGATTGGGGTAGGGGGGTCTGAGCAGTTCTTC CASSPVRLIGVGGSEQFF